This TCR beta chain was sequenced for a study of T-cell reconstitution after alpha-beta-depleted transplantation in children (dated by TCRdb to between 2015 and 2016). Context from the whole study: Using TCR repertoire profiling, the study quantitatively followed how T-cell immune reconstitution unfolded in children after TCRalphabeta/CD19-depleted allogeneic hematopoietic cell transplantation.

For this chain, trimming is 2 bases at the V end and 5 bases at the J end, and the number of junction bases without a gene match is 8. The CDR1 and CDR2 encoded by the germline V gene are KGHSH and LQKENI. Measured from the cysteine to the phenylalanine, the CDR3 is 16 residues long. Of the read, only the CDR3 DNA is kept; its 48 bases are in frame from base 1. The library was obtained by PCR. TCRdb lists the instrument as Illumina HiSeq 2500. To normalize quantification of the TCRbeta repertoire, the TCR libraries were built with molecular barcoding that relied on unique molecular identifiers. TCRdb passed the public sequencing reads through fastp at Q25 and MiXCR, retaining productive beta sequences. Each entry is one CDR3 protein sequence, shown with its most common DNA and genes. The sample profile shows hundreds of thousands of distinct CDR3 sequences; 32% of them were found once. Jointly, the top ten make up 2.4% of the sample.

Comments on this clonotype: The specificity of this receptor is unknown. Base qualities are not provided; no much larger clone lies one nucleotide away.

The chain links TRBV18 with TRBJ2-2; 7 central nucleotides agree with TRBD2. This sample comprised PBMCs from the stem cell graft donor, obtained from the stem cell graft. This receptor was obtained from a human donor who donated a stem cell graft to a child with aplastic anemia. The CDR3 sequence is CASSPMAGAPTGELFF. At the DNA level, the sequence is TGTGCCAGCTCACCAATGGCGGGAGCCCCTACCGGGGAGCTGTTTTTT.